This section outlines one T cell receptor beta chain sequence together with its context. These data belong to a study of blood T cell repertoires in COVID-19. Using immunoSEQ multiplex PCR, the repertoire was profiled, and TCRdb retains in-frame clones only, with some absent. This table holds fewer than 80,000 clones, less than 85% found once. Trimming shortened V by 2 bases and J by 0 bases, and 9 bases separated the two germline ends. This CDR3 is 15 amino acids long. Germline loops: CDR1 SGHTS, CDR2 YDEGEE. The sequence was obtained from a woman of 80 years or more with active or convalescent COVID-19. The V call is TRBV5-8, the J call TRBJ2-1; no definite D call. The sample taken for sequencing was peripheral blood. As DNA, the CDR3 is TGTGCCAGCAGCTTTCTGGGCTTCTCCTACAATGAGCAGTTCTTC. Protein: CASSFLGFSYNEQFF.